Reported below is one T cell receptor (beta chain). TCRdb processed the PCR reads anew with MiXCR; each CDR3 protein has one entry. The sample shows some 320,000 distinct CDR3 sequences, roughly a quarter of them seen only once. This record comes from a study of molecular identifiers for immune sequencing clone quantification. Germline V lookup: CDR1 MNHEY, CDR2 SMNVEV (reference sequence). After removal of 5 bases from V and 5 bases from J, the junction contained 12 bases not matched to a gene. The CDR3 sequence is 15 residues long. This sequence originates from a human donor in good health. Some libraries in this study had Jurkat cell RNA spiked in. The sample was naive CD8+ T cells from blood, with Jurkat cell RNA spiked in. Subset here: FACS-sorted CD8+CD4-CCR7+CD45RA+ naive T cells. The J gene is TRBJ2-7, the V gene TRBV27, with 7 bases matching TRBD1. The CDR3 DNA sequence: TGTGCCAGCAGTCCCGGGCAGACAGGGAACGACGAGCAGTACTTC. Amino acids: CASSPGQTGNDEQYF.